This T cell receptor (beta chain) emerged from a study of OX40 agonist ivuxolimab in advanced cancers. Libraries were prepared by immunoSEQ multiplex PCR; TCRdb keeps only in-frame clonotypes and omits some of them. The sample holds 70,000 or so clones; around 84% are singletons and the top ten take roughly 15%. The CDR3 spans 15 residues. Germline V gene data show CDR1 as MDHEN and CDR2 as SYDVKM. V gave up 8 bases and J gave up 0 bases; unmatched junction bases: 7. The rearrangement uses TRBV28 and TRBJ2-1; 7 bases fit TRBD1. The sample here was CD4+ or CD8+ T cells sorted from blood, taken in a trial of the OX40 agonist ivuxolimab. The TCR originated in an adult with an advanced solid tumor such as melanoma, head and neck, liver or kidney cancer. CDR3 region: CASYPDRNSYNEQFF. The CDR3 DNA reads as TGTGCCAGCTATCCGGACAGGAACTCCTACAATGAGCAGTTCTTC.